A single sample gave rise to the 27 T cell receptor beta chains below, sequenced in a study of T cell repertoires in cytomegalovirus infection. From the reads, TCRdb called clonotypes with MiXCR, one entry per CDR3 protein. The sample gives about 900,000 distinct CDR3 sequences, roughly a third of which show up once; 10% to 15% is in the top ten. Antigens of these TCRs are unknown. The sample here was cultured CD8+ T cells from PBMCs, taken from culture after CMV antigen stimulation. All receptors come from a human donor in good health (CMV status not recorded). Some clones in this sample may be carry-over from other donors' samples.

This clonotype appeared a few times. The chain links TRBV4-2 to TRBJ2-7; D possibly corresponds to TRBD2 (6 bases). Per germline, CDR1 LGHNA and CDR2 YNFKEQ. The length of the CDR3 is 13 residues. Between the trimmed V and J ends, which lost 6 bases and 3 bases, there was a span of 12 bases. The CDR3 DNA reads TGTGCCAGCAGAACTGGAGGGTGCTACGAGCAGTACGTC. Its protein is CASRTGGCYEQYV.

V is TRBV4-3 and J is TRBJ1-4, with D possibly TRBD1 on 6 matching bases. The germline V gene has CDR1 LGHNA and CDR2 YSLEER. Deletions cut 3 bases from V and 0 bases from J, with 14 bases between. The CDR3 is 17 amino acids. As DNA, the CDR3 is TGCGCCAGCAGCCATTTCGGACAGAAGGCAACTAATGAAAAACTGTTTTTT. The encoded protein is CASSHFGQKATNEKLFF.

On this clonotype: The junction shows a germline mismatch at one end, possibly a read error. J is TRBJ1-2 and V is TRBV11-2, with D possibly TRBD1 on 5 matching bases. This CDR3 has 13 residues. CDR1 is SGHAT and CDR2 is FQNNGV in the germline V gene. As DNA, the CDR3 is TGTACCAGCAGCTTTGCAGGGTGGGACGGCTACACCTTC. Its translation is CTSSFAGWDGYTF.

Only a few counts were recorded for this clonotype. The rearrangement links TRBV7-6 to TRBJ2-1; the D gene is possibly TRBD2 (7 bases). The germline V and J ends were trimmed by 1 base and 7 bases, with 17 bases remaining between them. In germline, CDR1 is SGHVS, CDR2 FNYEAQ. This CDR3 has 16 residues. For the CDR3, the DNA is TGTGCCAGCAGCTTAGTCTGGGGGGGGGCGAATAATGAGCAGTTCTTC. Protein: CASSLVWGGANNEQFF.

CDR3 amino acids: CASSEPGNRNEQFF. The CDR3 nucleotides are TGTGCCAGCAGTGAACCAGGGAATAGGAATGAGCAGTTCTTC. V usage is TRBV6-1 and J usage is TRBJ2-1, with D perhaps matching TRBD1 (5 bases). Between the trimmed V and J ends, which lost 2 bases and 7 bases, there was a span of 12 bases. CDR3 length equals 14 residues. CDR1 and CDR2 from the germline V gene are MNHNS and SASEGT.

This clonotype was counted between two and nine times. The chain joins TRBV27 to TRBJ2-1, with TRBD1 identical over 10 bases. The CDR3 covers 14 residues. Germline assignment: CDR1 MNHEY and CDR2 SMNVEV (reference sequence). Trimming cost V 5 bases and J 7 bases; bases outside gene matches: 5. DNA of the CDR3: TGTGCCAGCAGTCACCGGGACAGGGGAAATGAGCAGTTCTTC. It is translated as CASSHRDRGNEQFF.

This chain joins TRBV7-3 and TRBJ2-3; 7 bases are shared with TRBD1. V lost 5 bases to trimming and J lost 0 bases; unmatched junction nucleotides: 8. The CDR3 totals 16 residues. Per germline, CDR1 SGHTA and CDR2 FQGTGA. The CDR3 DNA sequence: TGTGCCAGCAGCCCACAGGGGATATTAAGCACAGATACGCAGTATTTT. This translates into CASSPQGILSTDTQYF.

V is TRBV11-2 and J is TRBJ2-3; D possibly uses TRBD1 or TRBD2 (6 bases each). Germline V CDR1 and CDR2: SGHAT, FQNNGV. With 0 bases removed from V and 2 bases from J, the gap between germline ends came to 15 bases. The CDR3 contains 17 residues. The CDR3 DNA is TGTGCCAGCAGCTTAGATAGGGGGGTGACTAACACAGATACGCAGTATTTT. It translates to CASSLDRGVTNTDTQYF.

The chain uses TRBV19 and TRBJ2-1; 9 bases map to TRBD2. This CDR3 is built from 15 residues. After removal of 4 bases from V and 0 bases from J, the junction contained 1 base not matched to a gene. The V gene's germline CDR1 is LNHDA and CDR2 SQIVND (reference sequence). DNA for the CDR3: TGTGCCAGTAGTACTAGCGGGGACTCCTACAATGAGCAGTTCTTC. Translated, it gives CASSTSGDSYNEQFF.

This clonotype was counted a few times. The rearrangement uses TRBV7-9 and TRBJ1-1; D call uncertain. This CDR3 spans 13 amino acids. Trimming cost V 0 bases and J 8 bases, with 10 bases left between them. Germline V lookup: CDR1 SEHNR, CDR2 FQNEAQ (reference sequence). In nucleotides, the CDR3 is TGTGCCAGCAGCTTAGCGCTAGCACCCGAAGCTTTCTTT. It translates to CASSLALAPEAFF. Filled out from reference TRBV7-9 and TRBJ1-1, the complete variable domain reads DTGVSQNPRHKITKRGQNVTFRCDPISEHNRLYWYRQTLGQGPEFLTYFQNEAQLEKSRLLSDRFSAERPKGSFSTLEIQRTEQGDSAMYLCASSLALAPEAFFGQGTRLTVV.

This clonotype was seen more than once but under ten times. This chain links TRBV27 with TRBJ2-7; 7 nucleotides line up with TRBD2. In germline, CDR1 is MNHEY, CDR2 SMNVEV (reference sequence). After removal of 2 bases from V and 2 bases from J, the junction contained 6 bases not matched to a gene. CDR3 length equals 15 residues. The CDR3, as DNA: TGTGCCAGCAGTTTAGCGGGGGTAGGGGCCTACGAGCAGTACGTC. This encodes CASSLAGVGAYEQYV.

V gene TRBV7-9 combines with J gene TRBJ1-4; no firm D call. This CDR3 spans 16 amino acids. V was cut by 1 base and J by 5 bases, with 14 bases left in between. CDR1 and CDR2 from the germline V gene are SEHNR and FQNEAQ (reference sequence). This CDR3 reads CASSLGSPEGNEKLFF. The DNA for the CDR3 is TGTGCCAGCAGCTTAGGGAGCCCCGAGGGAAATGAAAAACTGTTTTTT.

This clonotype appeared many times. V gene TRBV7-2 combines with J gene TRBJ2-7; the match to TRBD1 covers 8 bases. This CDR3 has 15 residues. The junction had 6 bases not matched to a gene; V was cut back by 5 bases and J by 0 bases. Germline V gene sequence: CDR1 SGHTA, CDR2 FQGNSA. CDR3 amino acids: CASSVGQESSYEQYV. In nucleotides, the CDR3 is TGTGCCAGCAGCGTGGGACAGGAAAGCTCCTACGAGCAGTACGTC.

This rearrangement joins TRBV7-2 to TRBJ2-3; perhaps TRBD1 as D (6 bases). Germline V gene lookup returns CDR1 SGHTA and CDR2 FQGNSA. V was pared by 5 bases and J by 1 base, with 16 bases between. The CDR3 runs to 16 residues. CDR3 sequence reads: CASSPTGSPRTDTQYF. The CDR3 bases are TGTGCCAGCAGCCCAACAGGGTCCCCTCGCACAGATACGCAGTATTTT.

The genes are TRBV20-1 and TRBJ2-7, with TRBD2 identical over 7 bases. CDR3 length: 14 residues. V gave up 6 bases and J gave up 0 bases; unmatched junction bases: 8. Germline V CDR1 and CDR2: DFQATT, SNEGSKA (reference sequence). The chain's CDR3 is CSAYSSGTSYEQYV. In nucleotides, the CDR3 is TGCAGTGCATATTCTAGCGGTACCTCCTACGAGCAGTACGTC.

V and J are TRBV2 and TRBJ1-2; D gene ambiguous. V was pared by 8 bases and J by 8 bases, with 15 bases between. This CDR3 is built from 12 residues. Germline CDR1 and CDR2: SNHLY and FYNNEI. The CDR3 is CASPVDNGGYTF. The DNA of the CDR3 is TGTGCCAGCCCGGTTGATAATGGAGGCTACACCTTC. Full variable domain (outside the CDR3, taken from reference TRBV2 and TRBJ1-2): EPEVTQTPSHQVTQMGQEVILRCVPISNHLYFYWYRQILGQKVEFLVSFYNNEISEKSEIFDDQFSVERPDGSNFTLKIRSTKLEDSAMYFCASPVDNGGYTFGSGTRLTVV.

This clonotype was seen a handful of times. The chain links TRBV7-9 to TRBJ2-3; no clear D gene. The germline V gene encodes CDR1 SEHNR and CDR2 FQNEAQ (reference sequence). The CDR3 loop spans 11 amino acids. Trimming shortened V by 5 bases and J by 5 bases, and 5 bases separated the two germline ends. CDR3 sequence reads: CASSTLDTQYF. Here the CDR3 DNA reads TGTGCCAGCAGCACCTTAGATACGCAGTATTTT.

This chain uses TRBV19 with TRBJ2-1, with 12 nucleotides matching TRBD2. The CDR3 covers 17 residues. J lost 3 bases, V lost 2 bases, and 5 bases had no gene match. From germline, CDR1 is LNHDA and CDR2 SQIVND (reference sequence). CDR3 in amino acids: CASSISGLAGIYNEQFF. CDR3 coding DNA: TGTGCCAGTAGTATAAGTGGACTAGCGGGGATCTACAATGAGCAGTTCTTC.

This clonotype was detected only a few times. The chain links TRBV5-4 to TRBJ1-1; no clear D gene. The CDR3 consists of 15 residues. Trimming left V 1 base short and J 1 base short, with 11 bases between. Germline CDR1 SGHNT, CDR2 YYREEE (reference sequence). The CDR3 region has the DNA TGTGCCAGCAGCTTGTCTCATCGGGAGAACACTGAAGCTTTCTTT. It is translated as CASSLSHRENTEAFF.

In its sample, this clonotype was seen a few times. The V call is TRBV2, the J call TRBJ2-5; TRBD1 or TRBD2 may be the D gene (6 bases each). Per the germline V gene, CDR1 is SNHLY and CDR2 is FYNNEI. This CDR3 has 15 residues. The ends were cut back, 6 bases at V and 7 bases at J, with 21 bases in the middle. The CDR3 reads CASRDGWGALGTQYF. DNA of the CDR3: TGTGCCAGCAGGGACGGGTGGGGGGCGCTTGGGACCCAGTACTTC.

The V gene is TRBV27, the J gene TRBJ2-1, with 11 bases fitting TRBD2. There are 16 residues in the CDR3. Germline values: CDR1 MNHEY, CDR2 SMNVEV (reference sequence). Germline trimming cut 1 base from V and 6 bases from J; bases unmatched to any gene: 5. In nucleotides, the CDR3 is TGTGCCAGCAGTTTATTGGGACTAGCGGCCATCAATGAGCAGTTCTTC. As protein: CASSLLGLAAINEQFF.

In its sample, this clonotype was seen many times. The DNA of the CDR3 is TGCGCCAGCAGCCAAGGGGCCGGTGGGCCCAATGAGCAGTTCTTC. It specifies CASSQGAGGPNEQFF. This chain joins TRBV4-3 and TRBJ2-1; D call uncertain. The CDR3 extends over 15 amino acids. V lost 1 base, J lost 6 bases, and 13 bases lay in between. Germline CDR1 is LGHNA and CDR2 is YSLEER.

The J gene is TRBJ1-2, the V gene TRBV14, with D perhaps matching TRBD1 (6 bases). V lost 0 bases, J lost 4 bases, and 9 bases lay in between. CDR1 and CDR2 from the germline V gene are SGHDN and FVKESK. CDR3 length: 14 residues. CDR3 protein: CASSQENRVYGYTF. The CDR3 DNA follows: TGTGCCAGCAGCCAAGAAAACAGGGTCTATGGCTACACCTTC.

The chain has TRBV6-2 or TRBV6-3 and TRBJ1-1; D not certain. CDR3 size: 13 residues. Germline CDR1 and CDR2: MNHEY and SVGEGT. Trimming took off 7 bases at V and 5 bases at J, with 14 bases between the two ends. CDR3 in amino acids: CASMPEWATEAFF. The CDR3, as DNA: TGTGCCAGCATGCCGGAGTGGGCTACTGAAGCTTTCTTT.

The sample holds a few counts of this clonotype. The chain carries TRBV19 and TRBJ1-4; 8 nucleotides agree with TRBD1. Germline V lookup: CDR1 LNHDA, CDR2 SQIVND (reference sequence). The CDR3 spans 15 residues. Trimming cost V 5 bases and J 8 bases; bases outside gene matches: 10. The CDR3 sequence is CASSFWTGQEEKLFF. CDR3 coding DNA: TGTGCCAGTAGTTTCTGGACAGGGCAAGAGGAAAAACTGTTTTTT.

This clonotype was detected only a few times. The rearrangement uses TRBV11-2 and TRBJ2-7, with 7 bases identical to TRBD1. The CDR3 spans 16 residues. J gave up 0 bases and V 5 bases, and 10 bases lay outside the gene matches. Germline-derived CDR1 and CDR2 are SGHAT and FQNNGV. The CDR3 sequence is CASSEDRALFSYEQYF. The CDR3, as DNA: TGTGCCAGCAGCGAAGACAGGGCCCTTTTCTCCTACGAGCAGTACTTC.

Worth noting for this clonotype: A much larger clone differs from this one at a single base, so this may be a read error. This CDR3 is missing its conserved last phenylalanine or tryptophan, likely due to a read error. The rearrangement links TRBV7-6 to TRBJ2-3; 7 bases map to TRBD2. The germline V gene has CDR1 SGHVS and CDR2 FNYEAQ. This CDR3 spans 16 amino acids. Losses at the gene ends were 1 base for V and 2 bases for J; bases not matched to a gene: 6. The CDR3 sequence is CASSLEARGSTDTQYS. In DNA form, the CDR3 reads TGTGCCAGCAGCTTAGAGGCGCGGGGGTCCACAGATACGCAGTATTCT.